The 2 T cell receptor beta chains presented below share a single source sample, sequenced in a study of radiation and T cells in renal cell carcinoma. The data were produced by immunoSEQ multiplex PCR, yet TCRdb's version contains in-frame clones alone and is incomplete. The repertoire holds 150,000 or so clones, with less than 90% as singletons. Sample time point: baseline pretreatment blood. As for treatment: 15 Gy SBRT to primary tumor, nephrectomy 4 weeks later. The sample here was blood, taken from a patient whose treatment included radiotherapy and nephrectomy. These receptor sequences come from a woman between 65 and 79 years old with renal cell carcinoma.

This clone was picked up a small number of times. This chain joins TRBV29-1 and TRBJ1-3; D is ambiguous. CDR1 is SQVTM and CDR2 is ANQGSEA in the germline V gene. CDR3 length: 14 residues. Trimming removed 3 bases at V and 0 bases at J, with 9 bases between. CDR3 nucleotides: TGCAGCGTTGATCCCAGTAGCTCTGGAAACACCATATATTTT. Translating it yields CSVDPSSSGNTIYF.

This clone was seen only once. This CDR3 reads CASSGSGNTIYF. The CDR3, as DNA: TGTGCCAGCAGTGGCTCTGGAAACACCATATATTTT. The J gene is TRBJ1-3, the V gene TRBV6-5; D gene unclear. The V end was cut by 5 bases, the J end by 0 bases, with 2 bases between. The germline V gene has CDR1 MNHEY and CDR2 SVGAGI. This CDR3 has 12 amino acids.